These T cell receptor beta chains were read from a single sample in a study of molecular identifiers for immune sequencing clone quantification. TCRdb redid the calling of the PCR reads with MiXCR, one entry per CDR3 protein. The sample lists hundreds of thousands of distinct CDR3 sequences, 15% to 20% occurring once. Source material: naive CD8+ T cells from blood, with Jurkat cell RNA spiked in. Receptor source: a human donor in good health. Some libraries in this study had Jurkat cell RNA spiked in. CDR3s include the opening cysteine and the closing phenylalanine or tryptophan. Fields, in order: V gene, J gene, CDR3 protein.

TRBV7-8	TRBJ2-5	CASSFVAGGTVETQYF
TRBV10-3	TRBJ1-4	CAISESPNEKLFF
TRBV30	TRBJ2-3	CAWSPQGALTDTQYF
TRBV11-2	TRBJ1-4	CASSSHVGTGGEKLFF
TRBV7-2	TRBJ2-5	CASSLAPSGGLGRETQYF
TRBV9	TRBJ2-3	CASGLLAGGTDTQYF
TRBV2	TRBJ1-5	CASSEDSIFGQPQHF
TRBV20-1	TRBJ2-7	CSARDWTYEQYF
TRBV5-3	TRBJ1-2	CASSEPGRLRYGYTF
TRBV27	TRBJ2-3	CASSLDGRSTDTQYF
TRBV7-9	TRBJ2-7	CASSISGTGDYEQYF
TRBV10-3	TRBJ2-7	CAISFSPVDEQYF
TRBV29-1	TRBJ2-3	CSVVGREAEGADTQYF
TRBV20-1	TRBJ2-2	CSARDQGLAGSYAGELFF
TRBV30	TRBJ1-5	CAWSGDGSNQPQHF
TRBV28	TRBJ2-5	CASSSNPDDPQETQYF
TRBV5-6	TRBJ2-7	CASSLTPTDMEQYF
TRBV4-1	TRBJ2-7	CASSPSGTPDYEQYF
TRBV13	TRBJ1-2	CASSPSGQYYGYTF
TRBV6-1	TRBJ2-7	CASSEEPGNEQYF
TRBV10-3	TRBJ1-4	CAIRSGLATNEKLFF
TRBV20-1	TRBJ2-7	CSVGVAGSYEQYF
TRBV5-1	TRBJ2-1	CASSLELAWGNEQFF
TRBV2	TRBJ2-7	CASSDAVIAGGSYEQYF
TRBV7-9	TRBJ2-7	CASSSPKDDYTSGQYF
TRBV20-1	TRBJ2-7	CSARVLSGGAYEQYF
TRBV20-1	TRBJ2-7	CSAQSMPGGTEQYF
TRBV29-1	TRBJ2-1	CSVEGMVLASGRGRTSYNEQFF
TRBV6-5	TRBJ2-7	CASSSPSATFEQYF
TRBV28	TRBJ2-5	CASSGPGLTQETQYF
TRBV20-1	TRBJ2-7	CSASHPLAGVGYEQYF
TRBV6-6	TRBJ2-1	CASSNVLAGGHLDNEQFF
TRBV28	TRBJ2-5	CASSTPTRSGGRQETQYF
TRBV29-1	TRBJ2-1	CSVAHTGPHNEQFF
TRBV6-5	TRBJ2-7	CASSYSGQSSYEQYF
TRBV12-5	TRBJ2-6	CASTPGGRGANVLTF
TRBV6-2/TRBV6-3	TRBJ2-3	CASSYEVALRADTQYF
TRBV4-1	TRBJ2-7	CASSHSAGQGHSYEQYF
TRBV5-8	TRBJ1-6	CASSPPIGQVNSPLHF
TRBV7-8	TRBJ2-2	CASTYPRDGDTGELFF
TRBV7-6	TRBJ2-5	CASSLAGETRYF
TRBV4-1	TRBJ2-7	CASSPDRGSYYEQYF
TRBV12-3/TRBV12-4	TRBJ2-4	CASSFFPPHVAKNIQYF
TRBV20-1	TRBJ1-6	CSALTVLSYNSPLHF